Listed here are 32 T cell receptor beta chains from one sample, sequenced in a study of cytomegalovirus exposure and HLA in healthy donors. PCR involved 60 Vbeta and 13 Jbeta primers. TCRdb's copy holds only in-frame clones and misses some; the assay was immunoSEQ multiplex PCR. The sample holds 180,000 or so clones, about four fifths seen once. The sequencing sample was made of PBMCs. The receptors stem from a female donor in good health and CMV-seronegative.

V is TRBV5-4 and J is TRBJ1-2; D ambiguous. Germline V CDR1 and CDR2: SGHNT, YYREEE (reference sequence). Trimming pared 3 bases from V and 4 bases from J, leaving 16 bases between. The CDR3 is 15 amino acids. CDR3 in amino acids: CASSSLGSRPYGYTF. Written as DNA, the CDR3 is TGTGCCAGCAGCTCTCTAGGATCACGACCCTATGGCTACACCTTC.

The rearrangement joins TRBV5-1 to TRBJ2-1, with TRBD1 matching 9 bases. Germline V CDR1 and CDR2: SGHRS, YFSETQ. This CDR3 contains 16 residues. V lost 3 bases and J lost 6; bases outside the gene matches: 10. The CDR3 DNA reads as TGCGCCAGCAGCTACCAACAGGGGGCTACCGCCAATGAGCAGTTCTTC. The encoded protein is CASSYQQGATANEQFF.

This clone turned up a few times. J is TRBJ2-5 and V is TRBV5-5; 8 nucleotides align to TRBD2. V lost 3 bases and J lost 1; bases outside the gene matches: 11. This CDR3 is 17 amino acids long. The germline CDR1 and CDR2 sequences are SGHKS and YYEKEE (reference sequence). Here the CDR3 reads CASSSTSGRGGQETQYF. For the CDR3, the DNA is TGTGCCAGCAGCTCCACAAGCGGGAGAGGGGGCCAAGAGACCCAGTACTTC.

The chain employs TRBV19 and TRBJ2-1, with 7 bases identical to TRBD2. V dropped 5 bases and J dropped 9; count of bases not matched to a gene: 10. Germline CDR1 is LNHDA and CDR2 is SQIVND (reference sequence). This CDR3 region has 14 residues. CDR3 sequence reads: CASSAGLNNGEQFF. The CDR3 bases are TGTGCCAGTAGTGCGGGACTAAATAATGGTGAGCAGTTCTTC.

The genes are TRBV28 and TRBJ2-7, with 10 bases matching TRBD2. The germline V gene encodes CDR1 MDHEN and CDR2 SYDVKM. V was clipped by 2 bases and J by 3 bases; unmatched bases: 4. The CDR3 contains 15 residues. CDR3 residues: CASSLGTSVSYEQYF. CDR3 DNA sequence: TGTGCCAGCAGTTTAGGGACTAGCGTAAGCTACGAGCAGTACTTC. Combining the CDR3 with reference TRBV28 and TRBJ2-7 gives the whole variable domain DVKVTQSSRYLVKRTGEKVFLECVQDMDHENMFWYRQDPGLGLRLIYFSYDVKMKEKGDIPEGYSVSREKKERFSLILESASTNQTSMYLCASSLGTSVSYEQYFGPGTRLTVT.

This chain connects TRBV9 to TRBJ2-1; possibly TRBD2 for D (5 bases). The CDR3 is 19 amino acids. Germline CDR1 SGDLS, CDR2 YYNGEE. Deletions cut 6 bases from V and 0 bases from J, with 25 bases between. CDR3 residues: CASTTLPGSRAYSYNEQFF. CDR3 nucleotides: TGTGCCAGCACCACCCTTCCGGGGTCGAGGGCCTACTCCTACAATGAGCAGTTCTTC.

This chain links TRBV10-3 with TRBJ1-1; D is perhaps TRBD1 (6 bases). In germline, CDR1 is ENHRY, CDR2 SYGVKD. The CDR3 length is 13 residues. V lost 6 bases to trimming and J lost 1 base, with 9 bases between them. DNA of the CDR3: TGTGCCATCAGCCTGACAGGGAACACTGAAGCTTTCTTT. Translation: CAISLTGNTEAFF.

This clone was picked up a small number of times. V gene TRBV5-4 combines with J gene TRBJ2-7; 8 bases are shared with TRBD1. The length of the CDR3 is 15 residues. With V trimmed by 4 bases and J by 6 bases, 12 bases remained unmatched. The V gene's germline CDR1 is SGHNT and CDR2 YYREEE (reference sequence). The CDR3 sequence is CASSERNRGSGEQYF. The DNA of the CDR3 is TGTGCCAGCAGCGAGAGGAACAGGGGGTCGGGCGAGCAGTACTTC.

V usage is TRBV18 and J usage is TRBJ1-1; a possible D gene is TRBD1 (5 bases). The length of the CDR3 is 15 residues. Between the trimmed V and J ends, which lost 0 bases and 1 base, there was a span of 9 bases. Germline V gene lookup returns CDR1 KGHSH and CDR2 LQKENI. The CDR3 bases are TGTGCCAGCTCACCACCGTTGGGGCCGAACACTGAAGCTTTCTTT. Translated, it gives CASSPPLGPNTEAFF.

This clone came up once. The chain has TRBV2 and TRBJ2-7, with 10 bases identical to TRBD2. The CDR3 has 14 amino acids. Trimming took 11 bases from V and 3 from J; bases not matched to a gene: 10. The germline V gene encodes CDR1 SNHLY and CDR2 FYNNEI. In DNA form, the CDR3 reads TGTGCCGGAAGACTAGCGGGCAGTAACTACGAGCAGTACTTC. Translating gives CAGRLAGSNYEQYF.

In nucleotides, the CDR3 is TGTGCCAGCAGGCCGGTTATAGACACCGGGGAGCTGTTTTTT. Its protein product is CASRPVIDTGELFF. The chain combines TRBV6-4 with TRBJ2-2, with no clear D. CDR1 is MRHNA, CDR2 SNTAGT, per germline. The CDR3 length is 14 residues. The V gene lost 6 bases and the J gene lost 3 bases, with 11 bases spanning the gap.

This clone was counted only a few times. The chain is built from TRBV2 and TRBJ1-2; D not resolved. The V and J ends lost 2 bases and 2 bases respectively, with 9 bases between them. The CDR3 spans 14 residues. The germline V gene has CDR1 SNHLY and CDR2 FYNNEI. CDR3 in amino acids: CASSERLRNYGYTF. Written as DNA, the CDR3 is TGTGCCAGCAGTGAAAGACTGCGGAACTATGGCTACACCTTC.

The CDR3 region has the DNA TGTGCCAGCAGCCATCAGGGGGGTCAGCAGTTCTTC. Encoded protein: CASSHQGGQQFF. The chain joins TRBV7-9 to TRBJ2-1; D is perhaps TRBD1 (7 bases). The germline gives CDR1 SEHNR, CDR2 FQNEAQ (reference sequence). The CDR3 extends over 12 amino acids. The V end was cut by 5 bases, the J end by 11 bases, with 13 bases between.

The V gene is TRBV29-1, the J gene TRBJ2-1; 11 bases fit TRBD2. V was pared by 6 bases and J by 7 bases, with 8 bases of the junction left unmatched. The CDR3 is 14 residues long. Germline values: CDR1 SQVTM, CDR2 ANQGSEA. Here the CDR3 DNA reads TGCAGCGTGGCACTAGCGGGAGTAGGTAATGAGCAGTTCTTC. Its translation is CSVALAGVGNEQFF.

The chain carries TRBV5-1 and TRBJ2-5; no clear D gene. V was shortened by 1 base and J by 5 bases, with 9 bases between the two germline ends. Germline lookup yields CDR1 SGHRS and CDR2 YFSETQ. The CDR3 consists of 13 residues. For the CDR3, the DNA is TGCGCCAGCAGCTTGAATAGCCGGGAGACCCAGTACTTC. It yields the protein CASSLNSRETQYF. Supplemented by reference TRBV5-1 and TRBJ2-5, the full variable domain reads KAGVTQTPRYLIKTRGQQVTLSCSPISGHRSVSWYQQTPGQGLQFLFEYFSETQRNKGNFPGRFSGRQFSNSRSEMNVSTLELGDSALYLCASSLNSRETQYFGPGTRLLVL.

The rearrangement links TRBV6-1 to TRBJ1-2; no clear D. The ends were cut back, 2 bases at V and 0 bases at J, with 4 bases in the middle. Germline V gene lookup returns CDR1 MNHNS and CDR2 SASEGT. This CDR3 has 13 residues. The CDR3 nucleotides are TGTGCCAGCAGTGAACCAGCTAACTATGGCTACACCTTC. Translating gives CASSEPANYGYTF.

J is TRBJ2-6 and V is TRBV7-3; D may be TRBD2 (6 bases). This CDR3 comprises 17 residues. Germline V lookup: CDR1 SGHTA, CDR2 FQGTGA. With 8 bases removed from V and 0 bases from J, the gap between germline ends came to 17 bases. The CDR3 is CASGEAGISSGANVLTF. CDR3 DNA: TGTGCCAGCGGAGAAGCGGGTATTTCCTCTGGGGCCAACGTCCTGACTTTC.

This chain joins TRBV4-2 and TRBJ2-3; TRBD2 is a possible D gene (6 bases). Trimming cost V 0 bases and J 1 base, with 14 bases left between them. The germline CDR1 and CDR2 sequences are LGHNA and YNFKEQ. The CDR3 runs to 17 residues. The CDR3 DNA reads as TGTGCCAGCAGCCAAGATTCGATAGCGGAGGGCACAGATACGCAGTATTTT. Translating it yields CASSQDSIAEGTDTQYF.

The chain links TRBV29-1 to TRBJ2-1; 7 bases line up with TRBD2. J was trimmed by 4 bases and V by 7 bases; bases with no gene match: 13. Germline V gene lookup returns CDR1 SQVTM and CDR2 ANQGSEA. The CDR3 extends over 15 amino acids. The CDR3 is CSGNRLAGMYNEQFF. CDR3 nucleotides: TGCAGCGGTAATCGACTAGCAGGCATGTACAATGAGCAGTTCTTC.

The V gene is TRBV2, the J gene TRBJ1-2, with TRBD1 matching 7 bases. This CDR3 is 12 amino acids long. V was clipped by 6 bases and J by 5 bases; unmatched bases: 3. The V gene's germline CDR1 is SNHLY and CDR2 FYNNEI. This CDR3 reads CASRVTGYGYTF. DNA for the CDR3: TGTGCCAGCAGGGTGACAGGGTATGGCTACACCTTC.

This clone was observed a few times. J is TRBJ2-1 and V is TRBV5-4; 7 nucleotides agree with TRBD1. With V trimmed by 5 bases and J by 8 bases, 13 bases remained unmatched. Germline V gives CDR1 SGHNT, CDR2 YYREEE (reference sequence). This CDR3 comprises 15 residues. Here the CDR3 reads CASSLPTTGTDEQFF. The CDR3 DNA reads TGTGCCAGCAGTTTACCCACGACAGGGACAGATGAGCAGTTCTTC.

Notes on this clone: Relative to the germline gene, one junction end is altered; a read error may explain this. The V call is TRBV7-9, the J call TRBJ2-7, with a possible D match to TRBD1 (5 bases). The V gene's germline CDR1 is SEHNR and CDR2 FQNEAQ (reference sequence). This CDR3 region has 13 residues. CDR3 nucleotide sequence: TGTTCCAGCAGCTTTAAGGGGCCGGAGGAGCAGTACTTC. It is translated as CSSSFKGPEEQYF.

V and J are TRBV11-3 and TRBJ1-2; tentatively, D is TRBD1 (5 bases). Germline values: CDR1 SGHNT, CDR2 YENEEA. CDR3 length: 16 amino acids. The germline V and J ends were trimmed by 0 bases and 3 bases, with 14 bases remaining between them. In nucleotides, the CDR3 is TGTGCCAGCAGCTTAGATGGGGCAGAAGGGCACTATGGCTACACCTTC. Translating gives CASSLDGAEGHYGYTF.

The gene calls are TRBV27 and TRBJ2-7; a possible D gene is TRBD1 (5 bases). This CDR3 has 12 residues. V was cut by 4 bases and J by 3 bases, with 7 bases left in between. Germline loops: CDR1 MNHEY, CDR2 SMNVEV (reference sequence). CDR3 sequence reads: CASSSTVYEQYF. The CDR3 DNA reads TGTGCCAGCAGTTCGACAGTCTACGAGCAGTACTTC.

This chain links TRBV15 with TRBJ2-7; 9 positions match TRBD2. The V segment lost 5 bases and the J segment 0 bases; nucleotides outside the gene matches: 5. Germline loops: CDR1 LNHNV, CDR2 YYDKDF (reference sequence). The CDR3 sequence is 15 residues long. The DNA of the CDR3 is TGTGCCACCAGCTTCCTAGCGGGGACCTCCTACGAGCAGTACTTC. Protein: CATSFLAGTSYEQYF.

This clone has a handful of counts. The same CDR3 can be traced to other DNA sequences in this sample. This sequence joins TRBV7-9 and TRBJ2-7; 10 nucleotides match TRBD2. V shed 3 bases and J 4 bases; nucleotides not matched to a gene: 3. Per the germline V gene, CDR1 is SEHNR and CDR2 is FQNEAQ (reference sequence). CDR3 length: 14 residues. The CDR3 here is CASSFPGLAYEQYF. As DNA, the CDR3 is TGTGCCAGCAGCTTCCCGGGACTAGCGTACGAGCAGTACTTC.

Note on this clone: This sample also contains other DNA sequences that code for the same CDR3. This chain joins TRBV7-9 and TRBJ1-1, with 7 positions matching TRBD1. The CDR3 sequence is 14 residues long. V dropped 5 bases and J dropped 6; count of bases not matched to a gene: 9. Germline V lookup: CDR1 SEHNR, CDR2 FQNEAQ (reference sequence). The CDR3 nucleotides are TGTGCCAGCAGCCCAGTGGTGCAGGGGGCTGAAGCTTTCTTT. It is translated as CASSPVVQGAEAFF.

This clone was seen only once. The chain links TRBV7-2 to TRBJ2-2; 16 nucleotides line up with TRBD2. From germline, CDR1 is SGHTA and CDR2 FQGNSA. After removal of 4 bases from V and 6 bases from J, the junction contained 11 bases not matched to a gene. The CDR3 has 19 amino acids. CDR3: CASSSGLAGGLQSPGELFF. The CDR3, as DNA: TGTGCCAGCAGCTCGGGACTAGCGGGAGGGCTACAGTCCCCCGGGGAGCTGTTTTTT.

V usage is TRBV4-2 and J usage is TRBJ2-1, with 10 positions matching TRBD2. The CDR3 is 15 amino acids. Germline assignment: CDR1 LGHNA and CDR2 YNFKEQ. Unmatched junction bases numbered 6, after V lost 2 bases and J lost 8 bases. CDR3 sequence reads: CASSQPGTSEDEQFF. The CDR3 DNA sequence: TGTGCCAGCAGCCAACCCGGGACTAGCGAGGATGAGCAGTTCTTC.

The CDR3 reads CASSPELGGGNEQFF. The CDR3 region has the DNA TGTGCCAGCAGTCCTGAACTAGGGGGCGGGAATGAGCAGTTCTTC. The V and J genes are TRBV9 and TRBJ2-1, with 7 bases that match TRBD1. Germline CDR1 and CDR2: SGDLS and YYNGEE. The V and J ends lost 5 bases and 7 bases, in that order; junction bases with no gene match: 12. This CDR3 spans 15 amino acids.

Here the CDR3 reads CASTYAGTGYNEQFF. In nucleotides, the CDR3 is TGTGCCAGTACATACGCCGGGACAGGGTACAATGAGCAGTTCTTC. This chain connects TRBV19 to TRBJ2-1, with TRBD1 identical over 9 bases. The CDR3 has 15 residues. Trimming cost V 7 bases and J 4 bases; bases outside gene matches: 8. The germline CDR1 and CDR2 sequences are LNHDA and SQIVND (reference sequence).

The rearrangement links TRBV7-3 to TRBJ2-1; 10 nucleotides match TRBD2. CDR3 size: 15 residues. The germline gives CDR1 SGHTA, CDR2 FQGTGA. The junction had 7 bases not matched to a gene; V was cut back by 3 bases and J by 8 bases. The CDR3 DNA follows: TGTGCCAGCAGCTTTCTAGCGGGAGCTTATGATGAGCAGTTCTTC. As protein: CASSFLAGAYDEQFF.